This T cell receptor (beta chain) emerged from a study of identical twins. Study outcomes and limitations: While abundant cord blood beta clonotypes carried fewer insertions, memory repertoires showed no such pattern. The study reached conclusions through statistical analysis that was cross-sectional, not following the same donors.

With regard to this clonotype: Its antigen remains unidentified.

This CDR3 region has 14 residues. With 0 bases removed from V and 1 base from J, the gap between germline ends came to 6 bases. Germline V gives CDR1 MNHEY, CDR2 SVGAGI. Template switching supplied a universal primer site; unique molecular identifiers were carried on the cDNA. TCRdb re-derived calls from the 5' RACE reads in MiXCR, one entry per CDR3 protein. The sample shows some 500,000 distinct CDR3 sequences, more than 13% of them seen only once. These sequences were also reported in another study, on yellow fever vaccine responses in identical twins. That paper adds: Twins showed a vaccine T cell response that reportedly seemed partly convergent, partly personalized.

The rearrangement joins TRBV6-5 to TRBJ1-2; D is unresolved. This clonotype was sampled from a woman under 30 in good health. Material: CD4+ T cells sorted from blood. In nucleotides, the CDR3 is TGTGCCAGCAGTTACTCGAAGGGTAACTATGGCTACACCTTC. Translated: CASSYSKGNYGYTF.